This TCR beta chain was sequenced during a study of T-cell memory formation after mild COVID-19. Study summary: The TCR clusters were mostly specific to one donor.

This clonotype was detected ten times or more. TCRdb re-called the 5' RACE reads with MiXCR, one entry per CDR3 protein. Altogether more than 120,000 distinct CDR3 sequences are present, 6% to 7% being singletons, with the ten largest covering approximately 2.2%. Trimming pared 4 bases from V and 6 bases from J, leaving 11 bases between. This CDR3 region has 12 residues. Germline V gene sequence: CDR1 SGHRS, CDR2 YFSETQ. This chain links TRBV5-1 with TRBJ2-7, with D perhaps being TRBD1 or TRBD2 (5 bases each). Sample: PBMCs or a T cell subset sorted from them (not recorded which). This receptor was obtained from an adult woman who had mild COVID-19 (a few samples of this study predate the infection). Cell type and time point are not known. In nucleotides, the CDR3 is TGCGCCAGCAGCGGGACCTTGAGCGAGCAGTACTTC. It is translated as CASSGTLSEQYF.